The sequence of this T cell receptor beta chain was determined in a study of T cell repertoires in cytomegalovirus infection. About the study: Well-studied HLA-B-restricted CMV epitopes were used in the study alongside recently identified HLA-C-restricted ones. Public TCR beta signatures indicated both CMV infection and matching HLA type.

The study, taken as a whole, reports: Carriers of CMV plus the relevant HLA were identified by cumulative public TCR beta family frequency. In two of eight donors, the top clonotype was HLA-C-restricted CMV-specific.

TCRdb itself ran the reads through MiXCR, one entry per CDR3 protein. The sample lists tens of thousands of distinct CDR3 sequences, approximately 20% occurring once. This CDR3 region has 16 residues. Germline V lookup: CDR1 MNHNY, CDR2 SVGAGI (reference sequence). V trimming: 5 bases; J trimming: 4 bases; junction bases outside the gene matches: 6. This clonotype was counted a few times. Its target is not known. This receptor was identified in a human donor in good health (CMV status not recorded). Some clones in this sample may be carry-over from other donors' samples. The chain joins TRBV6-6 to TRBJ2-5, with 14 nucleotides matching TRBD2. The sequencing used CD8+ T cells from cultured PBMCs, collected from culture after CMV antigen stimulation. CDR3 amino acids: CASSGTSGGPRETQYF. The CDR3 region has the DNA TGTGCCAGCAGTGGGACTAGCGGGGGACCTAGAGAGACCCAGTACTTC.